This T cell receptor (beta chain) was captured in a study of low-dose radiotherapy and immunotherapy resistance in tumors. The wider study: While receiving nivolumab 240 mg every two weeks, patients also received ipilimumab 1 mg/kg every six weeks, both intravenously. Daily intake of oral aspirin 300 mg by patients lasted four cycles and began on cycle 1 day 1.

Stated time point: before trial treatment. Advanced solid tumors without tumor-infiltrating lymphocytes were required for inclusion. TRAV- and TRBV-specific primers were used for first-strand cDNA, which covered alpha and beta chains. With a V-primer adapter and a constant-region primer, TCRs were amplified for about 22 PCR cycles. TCRdb ran MiXCR on the reads and lists one entry per CDR3 protein. This table has tens of thousands of distinct CDR3 sequences, more than 7.5% appearing once. Sequenced material: PBMCs, taken before treatment. The source is a male donor with prostate cancer.

In nucleotides, the CDR3 is TGTGCCATCAGTGATTCAGGGGGAAATCAGCCCCAGCATTTT. Translating it yields CAISDSGGNQPQHF. This sequence joins TRBV10-3 and TRBJ1-5, with 7 bases identical to TRBD1. With 3 bases clipped from V and 4 bases from J, the junction kept 3 bases outside the gene matches. Germline V lookup: CDR1 ENHRY, CDR2 SYGVKD. The CDR3 contains 14 residues.